The present T cell receptor beta chain was sequenced within a study of post-analysis software for immune sequencing data. About the study: Included courses were relapsing-remitting and secondary progressive multiple sclerosis; progressive-relapsing multiple sclerosis was also included. Study-level results: Normalized Chao1 diversity was significantly reduced in patients versus controls. Five TRBV segments, including TRBV5-6, TRBV5-1 and TRBV20-1, were more frequent in patients than controls.

This clonotype was counted between two and nine times. Its antigen is not identified. One base away lies a much larger clone, so this may be a sequencing read error. TCR beta cDNA libraries included unique molecular identifiers. TCRdb recomputed calls from the PCR reads with MiXCR, one row per CDR3 protein. The profile shows a few hundred thousand distinct CDR3 sequences, approximately 39% of them singletons. The CDR3 runs to 11 residues. Germline V gene sequence: CDR1 MDHEN, CDR2 SYDVKM. V was clipped by 3 bases and J by 12 bases, with 12 bases between them. The sequenced sample consisted of blood. The sequence derives from a girl aged 2 to 10 with multiple sclerosis. This chain connects TRBV28 to TRBJ2-7; D is uncertain. CDR3 residues: CASSFSTGRYF. CDR3 nucleotides: TGTGCCAGCAGTTTCTCCACCGGGCGGTACTTC.